This T cell receptor beta chain was recorded in a study of identical twins. Study-wide results and limits: Out-of-frame alpha sequences shared by twins were enriched for low generation probability.

TCRdb passed the 5' RACE reads through MiXCR, listing each CDR3 protein once. The sample lists around 490,000 distinct CDR3 sequences, 12% to 15% seen once, with less than 0.5% in the top ten. There are 11 residues in the CDR3. Trimming removed 7 bases at V and 6 bases at J, with 6 bases between. Germline V gene sequence: CDR1 KGHDR, CDR2 SFDVKD. This clonotype was found many times. Its antigen remains unknown. The sample was also linked to a second study, of yellow fever vaccine responses in identical twins.

The chain couples TRBV24-1 to TRBJ2-1; D uncertain. The TCR originated in a woman aged 18-29 years in good health. Sequencing was carried out using CD4+ T cells sorted from blood. The CDR3 region has the DNA TGTGCCACCAGCAGATCCAATGAGCAGTTCTTC. It encodes CATSRSNEQFF.